The sequence of this TCR beta chain was determined in a study of blood T cells in healthy people across ages. About this clonotype: Its antigen is still unknown.

Then a second PCR, running about 6 to 11 cycles, was carried out with a sample-barcoded 5' primer and a J-beta primer mix. Each CDR3 protein gets one entry after TCRdb re-called the 5' RACE reads with MiXCR. Of roughly 1,100,000 distinct CDR3 sequences listed, under 30% are singletons. The study, taken as a whole, reports: The study found more naive CD4+ cells and higher diversity in long-lived than aged donors.

These data also featured in a second study, about T cells of mothers and their children.

This receptor was obtained from a girl aged 2 to 9 in good health. The sample comprised blood.

The CDR3 spells CASSLRENNEQFF. The CDR3 DNA sequence: TGTGCCAGCAGCTTAAGGGAAAACAATGAGCAGTTCTTC. The rearrangement joins TRBV7-8 to TRBJ2-1; D gene ambiguous. V lost 2 bases and J lost 5, with 7 bases in between. This CDR3 has 13 amino acids. The germline CDR1 and CDR2 sequences are SGHVS and FQNEAQ.